This entry is about one TCR beta chain. The table lists this clonotype with many counts. It has no known antigen specificity. No base quality information exists; no much larger clone differs at one position. The data originate from a study of identical twins (dated by TCRdb to about 2016). Regarding the complete study: To test whether fetal clonotypes persist, this study deep-sequenced TCR alpha and beta repertoires from monozygotic twins, from unrelated adults of various ages, and from cord blood. Replicate twin experiments were performed at different times using different library preparation protocols to rule out contamination. The full study reports these points: Compared with coincidental sharing between unrelated individuals, an excess of low generation-probability sequences was observed among out-of-frame TCR alpha sequences shared between twins. In beta out-of-frame sequences, excess twin sharing was weaker, because having fewer shared sequences lowered the signal-to-noise ratio. Fewer insertions were carried by abundant cord blood beta clonotypes; a weaker similar trend was observed in young adult naive repertoires, while no such trend was observed in memory repertoires. Because the same donors could not be followed over many years, the conclusions relied on cross-sectional statistical analysis. Zero-insertion analyses could be partly confounded by invariant T cells such as MAIT and iNKT, though diverse VJ usage argued against such confounding for most clonotypes. Out-of-frame TCR alpha sharing in monozygotic twins was systematically underestimated by recombination models, whereas sharing between unrelated individuals was in agreement with the recombination models.

Every donor was a healthy Caucasian. Three pairs of female monozygotic twins, all aged roughly 18 to 30 years, were included in the twin cohort. The RNA used for TCR libraries was isolated from peripheral blood mononuclear cells. The CDR3 runs 14 amino acids, cysteine and phenylalanine included. This entry keeps only the CDR3 DNA: 42 bases, framed from base 1. From the germline V gene, CDR1 is MRHNA and CDR2 is SNTAGT. Trimmed from V: 2 bases; trimmed from J: 4 bases; junction bases lacking a gene match: 0. Library preparation employed 5' RACE. These reads were obtained on an Illumina HiSeq 2000. A universal primer binding site was added through template switching, and the final cDNA carried a unique molecular identifier so that TCR cDNA molecules could be counted accurately. Specific primers in the conserved constant-segment region were used to synthesize first-strand cDNA for the TCR alpha and beta chains. Each cDNA library was double barcoded, with a SMART-Mk sample barcode plus Illumina barcodes, to control for contamination. TruSeq adapter sequences and Illumina sample barcodes were added in two successive PCR steps. TCR alpha and beta cDNA libraries were sequenced on the Illumina HiSeq platform with custom primers. In the original analysis: Unique molecular identifiers were extracted from raw reads with MiGEC, and CDR3 positions were determined with MiXCR. Recombination models were inferred per individual with the repgenHMM and IGoR tools using an EM algorithm. The tcR package in R was used for shared clonotype analysis, with sharing normalized by the product of cloneset sizes. To study raw recombination without the effects of thymic and clonal selection, out-of-frame nonproductive sequences were analyzed. Through fastp at Q25 and MiXCR, TCRdb rebuilt clones from the public reads, retaining in-frame beta chains. Every distinct CDR3 protein forms one entry, paired with its most common genes and DNA. The V and J calls here are based on TCRdb, not the publication. The sample table records under 1 million distinct CDR3 sequences; over 9% of these occur just once. Under 2% of the sample is taken by the ten largest.

These data also featured in a second study, about yellow fever vaccine responses in identical twins. The second study's paper adds: According to the authors, the vaccine-induced T cell response in identical twins seemed to be partly convergent and partly specific to each individual. In identical twins, the study followed T cell clones that responded to the vaccine with precision.

The sample consisted of PBMCs. The receptor was isolated from a young woman in good health. The sequence is built from TRBV6-4 and TRBJ2-3, with 10 junctional bases fitting TRBD1. The nucleotides read TGTGCCAGCAGTGACGGACAGGGGGCAGATACGCAGTATTTT. Its protein reads: CASSDGQGADTQYF.